These 25 T cell receptor beta chains were all obtained from the same sample, sequenced in a study of human T cells and chemical hapten exposure. TCRdb re-derived calls from the RACE reads in MiXCR, one entry per CDR3 protein. Here the sample spans some 190,000 distinct CDR3 sequences, under 25% being singletons. Time point defined: patch test 1, 2 weeks after DPC sensitization. Treatment of the sample: therapeutic diphenylcyclopropenone sensitization with weekly scalp DPC. The sequencing here drew on whole blood, taken in connection with sensitization to the hapten diphenylcyclopropenone (DPC). The receptors derive from a woman between 50 and 59 years old with alopecia areata. Some clones in this sample may be carry-over from other donors' samples.

This rearrangement joins TRBV2 to TRBJ2-3; D is unresolved. The germline V and J ends were trimmed by 3 bases and 5 bases, with 3 bases remaining between them. This CDR3 spans 11 amino acids. Germline V gives CDR1 SNHLY, CDR2 FYNNEI. In DNA form, the CDR3 reads TGTGCCAGCAGTGATAAAGATACGCAGTATTTT. Its protein is CASSDKDTQYF.

V gene TRBV7-9 combines with J gene TRBJ1-5; tentative D call: TRBD1 (5 bases). Germline V lookup: CDR1 SEHNR, CDR2 FQNEAQ (reference sequence). The V end was cut by 5 bases, the J end by 3 bases, with 11 bases between. This CDR3 spans 14 amino acids. CDR3 protein: CASSPGGVNQPQHF. CDR3 DNA sequence: TGTGCCAGCAGCCCCGGGGGGGTCAATCAGCCCCAGCATTTT.

The chain joins TRBV6-4 to TRBJ2-1; 14 nucleotides align to TRBD2. The junction had 16 bases not matched to a gene; V was cut back by 2 bases and J by 1 base. CDR1 and CDR2 (germline): MRHNA, SNTAGT. This CDR3 comprises 22 residues. CDR3 loop: CASSDTPGTSGSSPRSYNEQFF. CDR3 nucleotide sequence: TGTGCCAGCAGTGACACACCCGGGACTAGCGGGAGCTCCCCCCGATCCTACAATGAGCAGTTCTTC.

A few counts support this clonotype. J is TRBJ1-4 and V is TRBV6-1; D is perhaps TRBD1 (6 bases). CDR1 and CDR2 (germline): MNHNS, SASEGT. V was pared by 5 bases and J by 8 bases, with 12 bases between. This CDR3 is built from 13 residues. CDR3 sequence reads: CASSRTVGEKLFF. In nucleotides, the CDR3 is TGTGCCAGCAGTAGGACAGTTGGGGAAAAACTGTTTTTT.

The chain recombines TRBV15 with TRBJ2-5; D possibly corresponds to TRBD2 (6 bases). The CDR3 length is 16 residues. Trimming removed 5 bases at V and 0 bases at J, with 16 bases between. The germline CDR1 and CDR2 sequences are LNHNV and YYDKDF (reference sequence). The CDR3 spells CATSGASVRYQETQYF. The CDR3 nucleotides are TGTGCCACCAGCGGGGCTAGCGTCAGATACCAAGAGACCCAGTACTTC.

This clonotype appeared a few times. This chain uses TRBV10-3 with TRBJ1-5; D is undetermined. CDR3 length: 12 amino acids. Per the germline V gene, CDR1 is ENHRY and CDR2 is SYGVKD. Trimming cost V 4 bases and J 5 bases, with 6 bases left between them. This chain's CDR3 is CAISVDHQPQHF. Here the CDR3 DNA reads TGTGCCATCAGTGTCGATCATCAGCCCCAGCATTTT.

J is TRBJ2-1 and V is TRBV4-2; 8 nucleotides line up with TRBD2. The length of the CDR3 is 17 residues. V lost 0 bases and J lost 0; bases outside the gene matches: 4. From germline, CDR1 is LGHNA and CDR2 YNFKEQ. In DNA, the CDR3 is TGTGCCAGCAGCCAAGAACCGGGAGGGAGCTCCTACAATGAGCAGTTCTTC. It encodes CASSQEPGGSSYNEQFF.

This sequence joins TRBV5-5 and TRBJ2-5; D ambiguous. Germline values: CDR1 SGHKS, CDR2 YYEKEE (reference sequence). V was clipped by 1 base and J by 0 bases, with 4 bases between them. The CDR3 spans 13 residues. The CDR3 coding sequence is TGTGCCAGCAGCTTGCCGTACCAAGAGACCCAGTACTTC. Residues: CASSLPYQETQYF.

The J gene is TRBJ2-1, the V gene TRBV12-3 or TRBV12-4, with D possibly being TRBD2 (5 bases). Trimming shortened V by 5 bases and J by 9 bases, and 11 bases separated the two germline ends. The CDR3 totals 12 residues. The CDR3: CASSREGSEQFF. In DNA form, the CDR3 reads TGTGCCAGCAGTCGGGAAGGGAGTGAGCAGTTCTTC.

This clonotype has more than one count but fewer than ten. The chain uses TRBV7-9 and TRBJ2-1, with D possibly matching TRBD2 (5 bases). V lost 1 base to trimming and J lost 4 bases, with 8 bases between them. CDR3 length: 14 amino acids. From germline, CDR1 is SEHNR and CDR2 FQNEAQ (reference sequence). The CDR3 spells CASSLGIAYNEQFF. CDR3 bases: TGTGCCAGCAGCTTAGGGATAGCGTACAATGAGCAGTTCTTC.

This clonotype was counted between two and nine times. The chain couples TRBV7-8 to TRBJ2-7; D is unclear. V lost 5 bases, J lost 4 bases, and 12 bases lay in between. This CDR3 region has 13 residues. CDR1 and CDR2 (germline): SGHVS, FQNEAQ. Written as DNA, the CDR3 is TGTGCCAGCAGCCCCCGCCCAGCGTACGAGCAGTACTTC. The encoded protein is CASSPRPAYEQYF. Full variable domain (rest looked up from reference TRBV7-8 and TRBJ2-7): GAGVSQSPRYKVAKRGQDVALRCDPISGHVSLFWYQQALGQGPEFLTYFQNEAQLDKSGLPSDRFFAERPEGSVSTLKIQRTQQEDSAVYLCASSPRPAYEQYFGPGTRLTVT.

This chain links TRBV9 with TRBJ2-1; maybe TRBD2 (6 bases). Trimming removed 2 bases at V and 3 bases at J, with 9 bases between. There are 14 residues in the CDR3. The germline V gene has CDR1 SGDLS and CDR2 YYNGEE. The CDR3 sequence: CASSVRGNYNEQFF. CDR3 bases: TGTGCCAGCAGCGTTCGGGGGAACTACAATGAGCAGTTCTTC.

This clonotype was seen a handful of times. V and J are TRBV5-6 and TRBJ2-3; the match to TRBD2 covers 7 bases. J gave up 14 bases and V 2 bases, and 14 bases lay outside the gene matches. The CDR3 has 14 residues. Germline CDR1 reads SGHDT; CDR2 reads YYEEEE. In nucleotides, the CDR3 is TGTGCCAGCAGCTTCCCGGGACTAAGCCCCTGGGGGTATTTT. Translating gives CASSFPGLSPWGYF. The complete variable domain, with remaining parts taken from reference TRBV5-6 and TRBJ2-3, reads DAGVTQSPTHLIKTRGQQVTLRCSPKSGHDTVSWYQQALGQGPQFIFQYYEEEERQRGNFPDRFSGHQFPNYSSELNVNALLLGDSALYLCASSFPGLSPWGYFGPGTRLTVL.

A few counts support this clonotype. CDR3 in DNA: TGTGCCAGCAGCCAAGACGGCGGAGGGAGCAATGAGCAGTTCTTC. Amino acids: CASSQDGGGSNEQFF. V gene TRBV3-1 combines with J gene TRBJ2-1; a weak D match, TRBD2 (6 bases). Looked up from germline, CDR1 is LGHDT and CDR2 is YNNKEL (reference sequence). The CDR3 is 15 amino acids. Trimming stripped 0 bases from V and 6 bases from J, with 12 bases between.

This chain uses TRBV5-1 with TRBJ1-5; possible D gene TRBD1, 6 bases. The CDR3 contains 14 residues. V shed 5 bases and J shed 5 bases, with 14 bases lying between them. Germline V lookup: CDR1 SGHRS, CDR2 YFSETQ. In nucleotides, the CDR3 is TGCGCCAGCAGATTATCGGGGGGCGATCAGCCCCAGCATTTT. Translating gives CASRLSGGDQPQHF. Looking up the rest from reference TRBV5-1 and TRBJ1-5 gives the full variable domain: KAGVTQTPRYLIKTRGQQVTLSCSPISGHRSVSWYQQTPGQGLQFLFEYFSETQRNKGNFPGRFSGRQFSNSRSEMNVSTLELGDSALYLCASRLSGGDQPQHFGDGTRLSIL.

This clonotype came up a few times. The rearrangement joins TRBV25-1 to TRBJ2-1, with D tentatively TRBD2 (6 bases). The CDR3 spans 16 residues. Trimming took 5 bases from V and 0 from J, leaving 14 bases between them. Germline V gene sequence: CDR1 MGHDK, CDR2 SYGVNS. CDR3 loop: CASSRSGFSSYNEQFF. CDR3 sequence (DNA): TGTGCCAGCAGTAGAAGCGGGTTCAGCTCCTACAATGAGCAGTTCTTC.

This clonotype was seen once. The rearrangement uses TRBV20-1 and TRBJ1-5; 7 positions match TRBD1. The CDR3 runs 14 residues. CDR1 is DFQATT, CDR2 SNEGSKA, per germline (reference sequence). V shed 2 bases and J 7 bases; nucleotides not matched to a gene: 8. Written as DNA, the CDR3 is TGCAGTGCTAGAACAGGGGTTGGATGGCAGCCCCAGCATTTT. Translation gives CSARTGVGWQPQHF.

This clonotype has just a few counts. V is TRBV7-2 and J is TRBJ2-7; D may be TRBD2 (6 bases). This CDR3 is 15 amino acids long. Germline CDR1 is SGHTA and CDR2 is FQGNSA. V lost 1 base and J lost 0, with 10 bases in between. CDR3: CASSLVVAVSYEQYF. CDR3 bases: TGTGCCAGCAGCTTAGTGGTAGCGGTCTCCTACGAGCAGTACTTC.

V is TRBV5-1 and J is TRBJ1-4, with D maybe TRBD1 (5 bases). V lost 0 bases to trimming and J lost 0 bases, with 9 bases between them. CDR1 and CDR2 (germline): SGHRS, YFSETQ. This CDR3 is built from 16 residues. The CDR3 is CASSLEPGATNEKLFF. DNA of the CDR3: TGCGCCAGCAGCTTGGAGCCGGGGGCAACTAATGAAAAACTGTTTTTT.

This clonotype was detected only a few times. The rearrangement joins TRBV20-1 to TRBJ1-1, with D maybe TRBD1 (6 bases). With 1 base removed from V and 4 bases from J, the gap between germline ends came to 7 bases. CDR3 size: 12 residues. Per the germline V gene, CDR1 is DFQATT and CDR2 is SNEGSKA (reference sequence). This CDR3 is CSARGTATEAFF. In DNA, the CDR3 is TGCAGTGCTAGAGGGACAGCCACTGAAGCTTTCTTT.

V usage is TRBV20-1 and J usage is TRBJ2-1, with 14 bases lining up with TRBD2. The germline gives CDR1 DFQATT, CDR2 SNEGSKA (reference sequence). V lost 4 bases to trimming and J lost 8 bases; unmatched junction nucleotides: 7. CDR3 size: 15 residues. This CDR3 reads CSANTGTSGSDEQFF. As DNA, the CDR3 is TGCAGTGCTAATACAGGGACTAGCGGGAGCGATGAGCAGTTCTTC.

The chain carries TRBV2 and TRBJ2-3; 7 nucleotides line up with TRBD2. Unmatched junction bases numbered 9, after V lost 7 bases and J lost 2 bases. The CDR3 is 15 residues long. Germline CDR1 and CDR2: SNHLY and FYNNEI. The CDR3 DNA reads TGTGCCAGCAATCTAGCGGTTCCCCCCACAGATACGCAGTATTTT. Protein: CASNLAVPPTDTQYF.

J is TRBJ1-1 and V is TRBV3-1, with D maybe TRBD1 (5 bases). CDR1 and CDR2 from the germline V gene are LGHDT and YNNKEL (reference sequence). V was shortened by 3 bases and J by 10 bases, with 15 bases between the two germline ends. CDR3 length equals 13 residues. CDR3 loop: CASSHGARGGAFF. For the CDR3, the DNA is TGTGCCAGCAGCCATGGGGCACGCGGGGGAGCTTTCTTT.

The chain carries TRBV6-1 and TRBJ2-1; 7 bases align to TRBD1. Germline trimming cut 3 bases from V and 3 bases from J; bases unmatched to any gene: 5. Germline assignment: CDR1 MNHNS and CDR2 SASEGT. The CDR3 is made up of 15 amino acids. This CDR3 reads CASSERAGGYNEQFF. CDR3 DNA: TGTGCCAGCAGTGAGAGGGCAGGGGGCTACAATGAGCAGTTCTTC.

The chain employs TRBV29-1 and TRBJ2-1, with D tentatively TRBD2 (6 bases). Germline CDR1 SQVTM, CDR2 ANQGSEA. Trimming pared 7 bases from V and 5 bases from J, leaving 18 bases between. CDR3 length equals 14 residues. This CDR3 reads CSGSTNWRDNEQFF. Written as DNA, the CDR3 is TGCAGCGGCAGCACCAACTGGAGGGACAATGAGCAGTTCTTC.